What follows describes a single T cell receptor (beta chain). The target antigen is unknown. The data were taken from a study of T cell repertoires in aging, cancer and after chemotherapy. At the level of the study: Donor ages fell into six groups from 30 or younger up to 70 or older. Roughly 9.3 million TCR reads made up the full dataset. Points from the study as a whole: Loss of evenness, beyond lost richness, contributed to age-related TCR diversity decline in cancer patients. Age-matched healthy donors had significantly more diverse, less clonal blood TCR repertoires than untreated cancer patients.

A mixed TRB-A/B primer pool amplified rearranged TRB by multiplex touch-down PCR. MiXCR, run by TCRdb on the multiplex PCR reads, gives a single entry per CDR3 protein. The sample contains under 4,000 distinct CDR3 sequences, about 45% of which appear only once. TCR beta rearrangements were amplified from peripheral blood genomic DNA. The CDR3 has 21 residues. Germline V gene lookup returns CDR1 MNHNS and CDR2 SASEGT. The junction had 16 bases not matched to a gene; V was cut back by 6 bases and J by 1 base. Sequencing was carried out using blood. This receptor was obtained from a human donor with a solid tumor. V and J are TRBV6-1 and TRBJ2-6, with TRBD1 matching over 12 bases. CDR3 DNA: TGTGCCAGCAGCCCTCTAGGGACAGGGGGCTGGCCAGGGTCTGGGGCCAACGTCCTGACTTTC. Amino acid sequence: CASSPLGTGGWPGSGANVLTF.